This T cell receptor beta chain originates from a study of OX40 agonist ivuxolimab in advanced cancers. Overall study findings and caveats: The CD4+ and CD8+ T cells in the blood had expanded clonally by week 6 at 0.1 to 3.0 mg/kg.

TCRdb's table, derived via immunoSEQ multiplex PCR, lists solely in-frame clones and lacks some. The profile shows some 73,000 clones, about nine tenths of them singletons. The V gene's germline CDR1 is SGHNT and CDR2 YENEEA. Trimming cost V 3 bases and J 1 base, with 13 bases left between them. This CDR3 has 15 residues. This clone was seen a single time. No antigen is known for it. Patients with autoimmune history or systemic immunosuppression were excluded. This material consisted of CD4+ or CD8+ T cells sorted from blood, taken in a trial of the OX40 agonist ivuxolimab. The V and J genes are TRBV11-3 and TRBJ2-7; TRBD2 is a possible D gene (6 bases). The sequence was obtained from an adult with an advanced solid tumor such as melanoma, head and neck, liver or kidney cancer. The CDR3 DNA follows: TGTGCCAGCAGCTTCGGAGGGGCGCGTTCCTACGAGCAGTACTTC. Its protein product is CASSFGGARSYEQYF.